Below are 25 T cell receptor beta chains sequenced from a single sample in a study of cytomegalovirus exposure and HLA in healthy donors. A multiplex PCR was run with 60 Vbeta primers and 13 Jbeta primers. This table comes from immunoSEQ multiplex PCR, and its TCRdb copy is limited to in-frame clones, with some not included. The table shows roughly 110,000 clones, with about 74% occurring only once. Sequences were obtained from PBMCs. Receptors were obtained from a woman between 40 and 55 years old in good health and CMV-seropositive.

This clone was counted once. This sequence joins TRBV9 and TRBJ1-2, with D perhaps matching TRBD1 (6 bases). Germline CDR1 is SGDLS and CDR2 is YYNGEE. The V and J ends lost 3 bases and 3 bases respectively, with 9 bases between them. CDR3 length: 13 amino acids. The CDR3 region has the DNA TGTGCCAGCAGCGCTTCAGGGGACTATGGCTACACCTTC. This translates into CASSASGDYGYTF.

This clone was observed a single time. J is TRBJ2-5 and V is TRBV4-3; 12 nucleotides line up with TRBD2. CDR3 length: 18 amino acids. CDR1 LGHNA and CDR2 YSLEER come from the germline V gene. J was trimmed by 4 bases and V by 0 bases; bases with no gene match: 9. CDR3 DNA: TGCGCCAGCAGCCAAGATTCGGTACTAGCGGGGGGTTTAGAGACCCAGTACTTC. It translates to CASSQDSVLAGGLETQYF.

The V call is TRBV18, the J call TRBJ1-5, with a possible D match to TRBD1 (5 bases). In germline, CDR1 is KGHSH, CDR2 LQKENI. Trimming removed 3 bases at V and 0 bases at J, with 15 bases between. The length of the CDR3 is 17 residues. The CDR3 region has the DNA TGTGCCAGCTCACCTAATCAACCAGGGAATAGCAATCAGCCCCAGCATTTT. This translates into CASSPNQPGNSNQPQHF.

The chain uses TRBV5-1 and TRBJ2-2; possibly TRBD2 for D (5 bases). From germline, CDR1 is SGHRS and CDR2 YFSETQ. The V gene lost 3 bases and the J gene lost 0 bases, with 9 bases spanning the gap. This CDR3 has 15 residues. The CDR3 nucleotides read TGCGCCAGCAGCTCCGGGGTGCCGAACACCGGGGAGCTGTTTTTT. It encodes CASSSGVPNTGELFF.

This sequence joins TRBV7-2 and TRBJ2-4, with 8 bases fitting TRBD2. Germline V gene lookup returns CDR1 SGHTA and CDR2 FQGNSA. Trimming removed 1 base from V and 6 bases from J; junction bases left unmatched: 5. CDR3 length: 15 amino acids. The CDR3 here is CASSLGRGVLNIQYF. CDR3 nucleotides: TGTGCCAGCAGCTTAGGGCGGGGGGTTTTAAACATTCAGTACTTC.

This clone has a handful of counts. The V and J genes are TRBV7-2 and TRBJ2-5; D is unclear. Trimming stripped 3 bases from V and 1 base from J, with 6 bases between. Germline assignment: CDR1 SGHTA and CDR2 FQGNSA. The CDR3 totals 13 residues. DNA of the CDR3: TGTGCCAGCAGCTTCGTCAGCCAAGAGACCCAGTACTTC. It codes for CASSFVSQETQYF.

V gene TRBV5-6 combines with J gene TRBJ1-6; 7 nucleotides agree with TRBD1. Germline lookup yields CDR1 SGHDT and CDR2 YYEEEE. V dropped 4 bases and J dropped 2; count of bases not matched to a gene: 9. The CDR3 sequence is 17 residues long. The CDR3 sequence: CASSPADRVTYNSPLHF. The CDR3 DNA reads TGTGCCAGCAGCCCGGCCGACAGGGTTACCTATAATTCACCCCTCCACTTT.

V usage is TRBV5-1 and J usage is TRBJ1-1; D gene unclear. V was shortened by 1 base and J by 4 bases, with 8 bases between the two germline ends. This CDR3 has 13 residues. Germline CDR1 is SGHRS and CDR2 is YFSETQ. Written as DNA, the CDR3 is TGCGCCAGCAGCTTGACAGCTCTCACTGAAGCTTTCTTT. This sequence encodes CASSLTALTEAFF.

The gene calls are TRBV7-9 and TRBJ1-1; TRBD1 agrees at 7 bases. The germline V gene encodes CDR1 SEHNR and CDR2 FQNEAQ (reference sequence). The CDR3 covers 15 residues. V shed 4 bases, J shed 7 bases, and the junction held 12 bases outside the gene matches. The CDR3 nucleotides read TGTGCCAGCAGCTCCTCCGGGACAGCCAACGATGAAGCTTTCTTT. Translated: CASSSSGTANDEAFF.

The chain couples TRBV5-1 to TRBJ2-3; TRBD1 agrees at 7 bases. Per germline, CDR1 SGHRS and CDR2 YFSETQ. J gave up 2 bases and V 2 bases, and 5 bases lay outside the gene matches. The CDR3 sequence is 15 residues long. The CDR3 coding sequence is TGCGCCAGCAGCTTTCAGGGACAGATCACAGATACGCAGTATTTT. Translation: CASSFQGQITDTQYF.

The sample holds one count of this clone. This rearrangement joins TRBV7-8 to TRBJ2-4; TRBD1 aligns across 8 bases. The V gene's germline CDR1 is SGHVS and CDR2 FQNEAQ. The CDR3 has 13 residues. Trimming at V came to 5 bases and at J to 6 bases, leaving 3 bases not matched to a gene. CDR3 protein: CASSIDRGNIQYF. CDR3 coding DNA: TGTGCCAGCAGCATTGACAGGGGAAACATTCAGTACTTC.

This clone was picked up one time. The chain is built from TRBV5-1 and TRBJ2-5; no definite D call. CDR1 and CDR2 from the germline V gene are SGHRS and YFSETQ. The CDR3 is 17 residues long. The germline V and J ends were trimmed by 5 bases and 5 bases, with 25 bases remaining between them. CDR3: CASSPTSTANGWETQYF. The CDR3 coding sequence is TGCGCCAGCAGTCCCACTTCCACTGCCAATGGTTGGGAGACCCAGTACTTC. The variable domain in full, with the rest retrieved from reference TRBV5-1 and TRBJ2-5, is KAGVTQTPRYLIKTRGQQVTLSCSPISGHRSVSWYQQTPGQGLQFLFEYFSETQRNKGNFPGRFSGRQFSNSRSEMNVSTLELGDSALYLCASSPTSTANGWETQYFGPGTRLLVL.

Written as DNA, the CDR3 is TGTGCCAGCAGCTTCAATCAGTTAGCTACGCAGTATTTT. It codes for CASSFNQLATQYF. The chain carries TRBV5-6 and TRBJ2-3; D is uncertain. Between the trimmed V and J ends, which lost 2 bases and 8 bases, there was a span of 12 bases. The CDR3 length is 13 residues. CDR1 and CDR2 from the germline V gene are SGHDT and YYEEEE.

The chain employs TRBV21-1 and TRBJ1-5; TRBD1, the table's D call, was not compared with the DNA. TRBV21-1 is recorded as a pseudogene. The CDR3 consists of 16 residues. The CDR3 DNA reads TGTGCCAGCAGGACAGGGTGGGTAGGCAACGATCAGCCCCAGCATTTT. Encoded protein: CASRTGWVGNDQPQHF.

The CDR3 spells CASRQQQDNEQFF. The CDR3 region has the DNA TGTGCCAGCAGACAACAACAGGACAATGAGCAGTTCTTC. The chain is built from TRBV27 and TRBJ2-1, with D possibly TRBD1 on 5 matching bases. The CDR3 covers 13 residues. V gave up 6 bases and J gave up 5 bases, with 11 bases separating them. Germline-derived CDR1 and CDR2 are MNHEY and SMNVEV (reference sequence).

Only one count was recorded for this clone. The genes are TRBV5-1 and TRBJ1-4; D uncertain. Germline CDR1 and CDR2: SGHRS and YFSETQ. The CDR3 has 15 residues. The V end was cut by 3 bases, the J end by 0 bases, with 9 bases between. CDR3 amino acids: CASSYRDATNEKLFF. The CDR3 DNA reads TGCGCCAGCAGCTACAGAGATGCAACTAATGAAAAACTGTTTTTT.

This rearrangement joins TRBV30 to TRBJ1-5, with a weak D call TRBD1 (5 bases). V was cut by 4 bases and J by 7 bases, with 14 bases left in between. The CDR3 is made up of 13 amino acids. Germline assignment: CDR1 GTSNPN and CDR2 SVGIG (reference sequence). The CDR3 region is CAWNLQDDQPQHF. Written as DNA, the CDR3 is TGTGCCTGGAACTTACAGGACGACCAGCCCCAGCATTTT.

The sample holds a few counts of this clone. The CDR3 nucleotides are TGTGCCAGCCAACTTAACACAGATACGCAGTATTTT. Its translation is CASQLNTDTQYF. The chain links TRBV2 to TRBJ2-3; D uncertain. V lost 8 bases and J 2 bases, leaving 8 bases between the germline ends. This CDR3 contains 12 residues. Germline-derived CDR1 and CDR2 are SNHLY and FYNNEI.

The rearrangement uses TRBV11-2 and TRBJ1-5; 8 positions match TRBD1. J gave up 10 bases and V 5 bases, and 13 bases lay outside the gene matches. The CDR3 is 15 residues long. Germline CDR1 reads SGHAT; CDR2 reads FQNNGV. The chain's CDR3 is CASSKDPGGLAPQHF. The CDR3 region has the DNA TGTGCCAGCAGCAAAGATCCAGGGGGCCTTGCTCCCCAGCATTTT. Together with reference TRBV11-2 and TRBJ1-5, the CDR3 gives the full variable domain: EAGVAQSPRYKIIEKRQSVAFWCNPISGHATLYWYQQILGQGPKLLIQFQNNGVVDDSQLPKDRFSAERLKGVDSTLKIQPAKLEDSAVYLCASSKDPGGLAPQHFGDGTRLSIL.

The chain couples TRBV9 to TRBJ2-5; 7 bases line up with TRBD1. The germline V gene encodes CDR1 SGDLS and CDR2 YYNGEE. V trimming: 3 bases; J trimming: 5 bases; junction bases outside the gene matches: 7. The CDR3 extends over 14 amino acids. The CDR3 region has the DNA TGTGCCAGCAGCGCGCAGACAGGGTTGGAGACCCAGTACTTC. Protein sequence: CASSAQTGLETQYF. Looking up the rest from reference TRBV9 and TRBJ2-5 gives the full variable domain: DSGVTQTPKHLITATGQRVTLRCSPRSGDLSVYWYQQSLDQGLQFLIQYYNGEERAKGNILERFSAQQFPDLHSELNLSSLELGDSALYFCASSAQTGLETQYFGPGTRLLVL.

This chain links TRBV7-8 with TRBJ2-7; 9 nucleotides match TRBD2. The CDR3 runs 17 residues. Trimming at V came to 2 bases and at J to 0 bases, leaving 8 bases not matched to a gene. CDR1 is SGHVS, CDR2 FQNEAQ, per germline. CDR3 region: CASSLRLAGTSSYEQYF. The CDR3 bases are TGTGCCAGCAGCTTAAGGCTAGCGGGGACGAGCTCCTACGAGCAGTACTTC. Together with reference TRBV7-8 and TRBJ2-7, the CDR3 gives the full variable domain: GAGVSQSPRYKVAKRGQDVALRCDPISGHVSLFWYQQALGQGPEFLTYFQNEAQLDKSGLPSDRFFAERPEGSVSTLKIQRTQQEDSAVYLCASSLRLAGTSSYEQYFGPGTRLTVT.

This sequence joins TRBV5-8 and TRBJ2-7, with D unresolved. This CDR3 has 11 amino acids. V was clipped by 5 bases and J by 6 bases, with 9 bases between them. Germline V gives CDR1 SGHTS, CDR2 YDEGEE. The CDR3 reads CASRTQSEQYF. The DNA for the CDR3 is TGTGCCAGCAGGACACAGAGCGAGCAGTACTTC.

The sample holds a few counts of this clone. The V and J genes are TRBV11-2 and TRBJ2-5; 15 nucleotides align to TRBD2. J gave up 9 bases and V 5 bases, and 7 bases lay outside the gene matches. The germline CDR1 and CDR2 sequences are SGHAT and FQNNGV. The CDR3 extends over 15 amino acids. The CDR3 region has the DNA TGTGCCAGCAGCCCAGGACTAGCGGGGGGGCCTTCCCAGTACTTC. Its protein product is CASSPGLAGGPSQYF.

The gene calls are TRBV28 and TRBJ2-2; 9 bases align to TRBD1. This CDR3 contains 15 residues. V shed 6 bases and J 5 bases; nucleotides not matched to a gene: 7. Looked up from germline, CDR1 is MDHEN and CDR2 is SYDVKM. The chain's CDR3 is CASREQGARTGELFF. The CDR3 region has the DNA TGTGCCAGCAGAGAACAGGGGGCGAGGACCGGGGAGCTGTTTTTT.

The V call is TRBV6-5, the J call TRBJ2-5; D not certain. Deletions cut 2 bases from V and 2 bases from J, with 6 bases between. Germline V gene data show CDR1 as MNHEY and CDR2 as SVGAGI. CDR3 length: 13 residues. CDR3 residues: CASSYGSQETQYF. The DNA of the CDR3 is TGTGCCAGCAGTTACGGCAGTCAAGAGACCCAGTACTTC.